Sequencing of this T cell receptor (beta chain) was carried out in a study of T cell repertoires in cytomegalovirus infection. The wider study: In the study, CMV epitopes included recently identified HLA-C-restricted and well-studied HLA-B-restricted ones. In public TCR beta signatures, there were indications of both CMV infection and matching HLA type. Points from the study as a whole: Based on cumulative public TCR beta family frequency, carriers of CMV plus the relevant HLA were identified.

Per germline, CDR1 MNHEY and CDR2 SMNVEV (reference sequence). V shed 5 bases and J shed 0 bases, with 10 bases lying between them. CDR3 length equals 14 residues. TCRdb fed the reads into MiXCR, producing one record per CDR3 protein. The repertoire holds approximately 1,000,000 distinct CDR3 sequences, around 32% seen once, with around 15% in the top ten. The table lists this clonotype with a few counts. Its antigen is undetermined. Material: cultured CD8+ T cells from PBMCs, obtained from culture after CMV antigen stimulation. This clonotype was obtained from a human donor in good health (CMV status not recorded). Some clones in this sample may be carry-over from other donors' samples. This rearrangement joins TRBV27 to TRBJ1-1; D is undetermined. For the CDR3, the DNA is TGTGCCAGCAGTCGGGGTTTCATGAACACTGAAGCTTTCTTT. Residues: CASSRGFMNTEAFF.